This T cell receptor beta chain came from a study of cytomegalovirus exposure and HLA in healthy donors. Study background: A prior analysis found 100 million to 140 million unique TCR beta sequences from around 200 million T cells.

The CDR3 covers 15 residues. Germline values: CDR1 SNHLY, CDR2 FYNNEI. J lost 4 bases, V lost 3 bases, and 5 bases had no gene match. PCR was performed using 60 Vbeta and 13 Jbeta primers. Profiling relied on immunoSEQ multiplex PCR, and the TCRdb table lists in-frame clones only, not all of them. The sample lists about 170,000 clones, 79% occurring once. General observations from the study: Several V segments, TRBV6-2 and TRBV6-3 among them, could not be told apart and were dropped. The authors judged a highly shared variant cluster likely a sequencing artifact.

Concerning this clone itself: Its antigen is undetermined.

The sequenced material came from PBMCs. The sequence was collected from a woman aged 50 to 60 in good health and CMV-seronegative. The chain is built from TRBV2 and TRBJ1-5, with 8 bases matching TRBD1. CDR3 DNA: TGTGCCAGCAGTGATTGGCAGGGGGCGAATCAGCCCCAGCATTTT. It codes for CASSDWQGANQPQHF.